Following are 19 T cell receptor beta chains from one sample sequenced in a study of T cell repertoires in cytomegalovirus infection. No cognate antigen is known for these TCRs. TCRdb called the reads again in MiXCR, with one record for every CDR3 protein. The sample includes 800,000 to 950,000 distinct CDR3 sequences, roughly 33% of them seen just once. The specimen was cultured CD8+ T cells from PBMCs, collected from culture after CMV antigen stimulation. All receptors come from a human donor in good health (CMV status not recorded). Some clones in this sample may be carry-over from other donors' samples.

This clonotype occurred a few times. The chain is built from TRBV7-6 and TRBJ2-1; 9 positions agree with TRBD2. Looked up from germline, CDR1 is SGHVS and CDR2 is FNYEAQ. J was trimmed by 7 bases and V by 1 base; bases with no gene match: 5. This CDR3 region has 15 residues. CDR3 nucleotide sequence: TGTGCCAGCAGCTTAGGTGGCGGGGGGGCAAATGAGCAGTTCTTC. Residues: CASSLGGGGANEQFF.

This clonotype was seen a few times. This chain connects TRBV11-2 to TRBJ2-3; 8 bases agree with TRBD2. Germline CDR1 and CDR2: SGHAT and FQNNGV. CDR3 length: 15 amino acids. After removal of 4 bases from V and 6 bases from J, the junction contained 9 bases not matched to a gene. The CDR3 loop reads CASSSSSGPLDTQYF. CDR3 DNA: TGTGCCAGCAGCTCCTCTAGCGGGCCCTTGGATACGCAGTATTTT.

The V call is TRBV13, the J call TRBJ2-7; D might be TRBD1 (5 bases). Germline V lookup: CDR1 PRHDT, CDR2 FYEKMQ (reference sequence). The V end lost 0 bases, the J end lost 3 bases, and 6 bases lay between the germline ends. CDR3 length equals 13 residues. The CDR3 sequence is CASSLGTVYEQYV. As DNA, the CDR3 is TGTGCCAGCAGCTTAGGGACAGTCTACGAGCAGTACGTC.

This clonotype was observed a handful of times. The chain uses TRBV7-6 and TRBJ2-4; weak D call: TRBD2 (5 bases). The CDR3 covers 16 residues. The germline gives CDR1 SGHVS, CDR2 FNYEAQ. The germline V and J ends were trimmed by 1 base and 7 bases, with 17 bases remaining between them. The CDR3 is CASSLGPGMDENIQYF. DNA of the CDR3: TGTGCCAGCAGCTTAGGGCCGGGAATGGATGAGAACATTCAGTACTTC.

This clonotype was seen a single time. The rearrangement uses TRBV20-1 and TRBJ2-7; no clear D. CDR1 and CDR2 (germline): DFQATT, SNEGSKA (reference sequence). CDR3 length: 13 residues. The V gene lost 0 bases and the J gene lost 2 bases, with 8 bases spanning the gap. In DNA, the CDR3 is TGCAGTGCTAGAGAGCGAGCCCCCTACGAGCAGTACGTC. Amino acid sequence: CSARERAPYEQYV.

As concerns this clonotype: Possible read error: a much larger clone is one base away. The chain combines TRBV5-6 with TRBJ1-5, with D hard to call. Germline CDR1 reads SGHDT; CDR2 reads YYEEEE. The CDR3 loop spans 13 amino acids. CDR3 coding DNA: TGTGCCAACAGCATTGCGGACTATCAGCCCCAGCATTTT. It translates to CANSIADYQPQHF.

V is TRBV6-1 and J is TRBJ2-5; 11 bases map to TRBD2. V was pared by 6 bases and J by 5 bases, with 17 bases of the junction left unmatched. The CDR3 has 18 residues. Germline V lookup: CDR1 MNHNS, CDR2 SASEGT. Written as DNA, the CDR3 is TGTGCCAGCAGCAAGGCCCCCCTTCCTAGCGGGGGGAGGGAGACCCAGTACTTC. It codes for CASSKAPLPSGGRETQYF.

The genes are TRBV6-1 and TRBJ1-5, with D possibly TRBD1 on 6 matching bases. Germline CDR1 is MNHNS and CDR2 is SASEGT. V was trimmed by 7 bases and J by 4 bases, leaving 17 bases between them. The CDR3 is made up of 15 amino acids. The CDR3 is CASTLLGAGNQPQHF. The CDR3, as DNA: TGTGCCAGCACCCTTTTGGGGGCCGGGAATCAGCCCCAGCATTTT.

Only a few counts were recorded for this clonotype. The rearrangement uses TRBV5-1 and TRBJ1-1, with D perhaps TRBD1 (6 bases). Germline V lookup: CDR1 SGHRS, CDR2 YFSETQ. The CDR3 runs 13 residues. Trimming took 4 bases from V and 7 from J, leaving 14 bases between them. In DNA form, the CDR3 reads TGCGCCAGCAGCCCCCGGGGGCGTAGTGAAGCTTTCTTT. Amino acid sequence: CASSPRGRSEAFF.

This clonotype was counted at least ten times. The rearrangement uses TRBV6-6 and TRBJ2-1; D may be TRBD2 (6 bases). Trimming stripped 6 bases from V and 1 base from J, with 13 bases between. CDR1 MNHNY and CDR2 SVGAGI come from the germline V gene (reference sequence). This CDR3 region has 15 residues. CDR3 protein: CASSLSGTSYNEQFF. CDR3 bases: TGTGCCAGCAGCCTCTCGGGGACTTCCTACAATGAGCAGTTCTTC.

The table lists this clonotype with a few counts. The rearrangement uses TRBV20-1 and TRBJ2-7; 13 positions agree with TRBD2. The V gene's germline CDR1 is DFQATT and CDR2 SNEGSKA (reference sequence). The CDR3 runs to 16 residues. V was pared by 6 bases and J by 2 bases, with 10 bases of the junction left unmatched. The CDR3, as DNA: TGCAGTGCACTAGAGGGACTAGCGGGGCTACCCTACGAGCAGTACTTC. Its translation is CSALEGLAGLPYEQYF.

Many counts were recorded for this clonotype. This chain joins TRBV7-9 and TRBJ2-1; 8 positions agree with TRBD2. The CDR3 is 17 residues long. The germline V gene has CDR1 SEHNR and CDR2 FQNEAQ (reference sequence). The V gene end was trimmed by 4 bases and the J gene end by 0 bases; junction bases not matched to a gene: 8. The CDR3 region has the DNA TGTGCCAGCAGCTCGACCATAGCGGGGAGCTCCTACAATGAGCAGTTCTTC. Its translation is CASSSTIAGSSYNEQFF.

A remark on this clonotype: A much larger clone is a single base away; this may be a read error. This chain links TRBV3-1 with TRBJ2-2; D is perhaps TRBD2 (6 bases). Germline loops: CDR1 LGHDT, CDR2 YNNKEL (reference sequence). CDR3 size: 17 residues. V gave up 0 bases and J gave up 7 bases, with 18 bases separating them. In DNA, the CDR3 is TGTGCCAGCAGCCAAGATATCCCAGGCGGGATCATCGGGGAGCTGTTTTTT. Translated, it gives CASSQDIPGGIIGELFF.

The genes are TRBV9 and TRBJ1-6, with TRBD1 matching over 9 bases. Germline CDR1 and CDR2: SGDLS and YYNGEE. Unmatched junction bases numbered 4, after V lost 3 bases and J lost 9 bases. The CDR3 is made up of 14 amino acids. In DNA form, the CDR3 reads TGTGCCAGCAGCGGGGGACAGGGAAGTTCACCCCTCCACTTT. Its translation is CASSGGQGSSPLHF.

The J gene is TRBJ2-3, the V gene TRBV6-2 or TRBV6-3; 10 nucleotides match TRBD2. V trimming: 7 bases; J trimming: 3 bases; junction bases outside the gene matches: 7. Germline-derived CDR1 and CDR2 are MNHEY and SVGEGT. This CDR3 comprises 15 residues. The CDR3 DNA reads TGTGCCAGCACCTCGGGACTAGCGTATACAGATACGCAGTATTTT. This sequence encodes CASTSGLAYTDTQYF.

A note on this clonotype: A much larger clone lies one base from this, so it may be a read error. The gene calls are TRBV6-6 and TRBJ1-6, with D maybe TRBD1 (6 bases). The CDR3 totals 19 residues. Trimming pared 5 bases from V and 0 bases from J, leaving 20 bases between. CDR1 and CDR2 (germline): MNHNY, SVGAGI (reference sequence). The CDR3 sequence is CASSPTAGDKGSYNSPLHF. The CDR3 DNA is TGTGCCAGCAGTCCTACGGCGGGGGACAAGGGCTCCTATAATTCACCCCTCCACTTT.

The V gene is TRBV12-3 or TRBV12-4, the J gene TRBJ2-7, with D unclear. This CDR3 region has 13 residues. Deletions cut 5 bases from V and 3 bases from J, with 11 bases between. The DNA for the CDR3 is TGTGCCAGCAGTCCTAATCTTGGCTACGAGCAGTACTTC. This translates into CASSPNLGYEQYF.

This clonotype occurred a few times. The CDR3 reads CASSLRFGEQFF. In DNA, the CDR3 is TGTGCCAGCAGTTTAAGGTTCGGTGAGCAGTTCTTC. The chain carries TRBV12-3 or TRBV12-4 and TRBJ2-1; D is unresolved. Trimming pared 2 bases from V and 9 bases from J, leaving 8 bases between. CDR3 length equals 12 residues.

This clonotype was counted a few times. The chain has TRBV7-8 and TRBJ2-7; TRBD2 agrees at 10 bases. CDR3 length: 14 amino acids. V shed 5 bases and J 7 bases; nucleotides not matched to a gene: 8. CDR1 and CDR2 (germline): SGHVS, FQNEAQ. The CDR3 reads CASSPSGGAVEQYV. In nucleotides, the CDR3 is TGTGCCAGCAGCCCCAGCGGGGGGGCGGTTGAGCAGTACGTC.